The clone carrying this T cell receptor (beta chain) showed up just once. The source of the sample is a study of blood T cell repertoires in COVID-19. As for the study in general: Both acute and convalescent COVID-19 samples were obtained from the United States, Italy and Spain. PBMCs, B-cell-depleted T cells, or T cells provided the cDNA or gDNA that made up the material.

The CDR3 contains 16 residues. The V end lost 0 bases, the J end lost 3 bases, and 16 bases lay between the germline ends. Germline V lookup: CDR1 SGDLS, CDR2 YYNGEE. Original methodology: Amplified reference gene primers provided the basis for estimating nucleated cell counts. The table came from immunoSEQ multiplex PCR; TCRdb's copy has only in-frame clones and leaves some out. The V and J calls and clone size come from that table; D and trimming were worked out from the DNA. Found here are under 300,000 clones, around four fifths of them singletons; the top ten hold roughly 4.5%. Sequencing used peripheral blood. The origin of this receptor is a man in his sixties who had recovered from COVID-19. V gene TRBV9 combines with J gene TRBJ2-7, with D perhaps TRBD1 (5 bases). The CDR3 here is CASSVGSAGHGYEQYF. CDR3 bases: TGTGCCAGCAGCGTAGGGTCGGCAGGGCACGGCTACGAGCAGTACTTC.